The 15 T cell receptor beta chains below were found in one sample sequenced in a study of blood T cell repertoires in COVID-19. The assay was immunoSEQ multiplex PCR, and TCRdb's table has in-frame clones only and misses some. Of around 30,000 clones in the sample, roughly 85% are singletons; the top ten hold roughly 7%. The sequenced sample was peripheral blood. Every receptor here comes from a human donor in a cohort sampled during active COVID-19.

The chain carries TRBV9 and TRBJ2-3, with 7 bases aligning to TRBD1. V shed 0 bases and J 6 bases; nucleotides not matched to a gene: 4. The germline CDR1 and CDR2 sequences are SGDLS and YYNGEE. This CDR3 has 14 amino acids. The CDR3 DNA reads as TGTGCCAGCAGCGTAGAGGGACAGTCCGATACGCAGTATTTT. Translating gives CASSVEGQSDTQYF.

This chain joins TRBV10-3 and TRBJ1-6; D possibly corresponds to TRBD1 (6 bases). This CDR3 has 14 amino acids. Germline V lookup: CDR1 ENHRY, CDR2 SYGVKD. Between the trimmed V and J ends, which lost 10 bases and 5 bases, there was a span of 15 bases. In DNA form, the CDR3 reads TGTGCCACTACTACAGGGAATAATAATTCACCCCTCCACTTT. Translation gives CATTTGNNNSPLHF.

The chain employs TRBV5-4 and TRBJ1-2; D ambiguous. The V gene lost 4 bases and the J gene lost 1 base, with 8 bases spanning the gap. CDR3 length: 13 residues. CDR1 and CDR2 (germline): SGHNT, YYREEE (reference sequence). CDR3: CASSPQDNYGYTF. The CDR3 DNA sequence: TGTGCCAGCAGCCCCCAGGATAACTATGGCTACACCTTC.

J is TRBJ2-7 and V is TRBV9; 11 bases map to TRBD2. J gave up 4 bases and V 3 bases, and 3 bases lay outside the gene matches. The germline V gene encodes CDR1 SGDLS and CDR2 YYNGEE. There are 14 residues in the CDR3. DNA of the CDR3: TGTGCCAGCAGCGCGGGACTAGCGGCTTACGAGCAGTACTTC. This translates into CASSAGLAAYEQYF.

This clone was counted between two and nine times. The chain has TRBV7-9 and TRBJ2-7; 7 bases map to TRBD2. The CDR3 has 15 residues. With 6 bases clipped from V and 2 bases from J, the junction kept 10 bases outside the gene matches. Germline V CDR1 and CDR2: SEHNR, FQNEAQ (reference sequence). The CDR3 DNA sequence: TGTGCCAGCAGTAGGGAGGGAACTATTACCTACGAGCAGTACTTC. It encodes CASSREGTITYEQYF. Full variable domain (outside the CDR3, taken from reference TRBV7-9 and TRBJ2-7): DTGVSQNPRHKITKRGQNVTFRCDPISEHNRLYWYRQTLGQGPEFLTYFQNEAQLEKSRLLSDRFSAERPKGSFSTLEIQRTEQGDSAMYLCASSREGTITYEQYFGPGTRLTVT.

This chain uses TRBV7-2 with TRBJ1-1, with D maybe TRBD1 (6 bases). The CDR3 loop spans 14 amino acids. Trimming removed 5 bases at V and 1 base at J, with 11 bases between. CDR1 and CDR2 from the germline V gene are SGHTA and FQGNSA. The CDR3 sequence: CASSPQGANTEAFF. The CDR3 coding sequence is TGTGCCAGCAGCCCACAGGGAGCGAACACTGAAGCTTTCTTT.

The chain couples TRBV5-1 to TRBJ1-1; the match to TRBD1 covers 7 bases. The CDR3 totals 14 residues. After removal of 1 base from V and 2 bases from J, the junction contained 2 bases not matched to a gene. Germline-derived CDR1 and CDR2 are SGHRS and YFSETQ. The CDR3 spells CASSLNRGNTEAFF. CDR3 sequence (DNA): TGCGCCAGCAGCTTGAACAGGGGAAACACTGAAGCTTTCTTT.

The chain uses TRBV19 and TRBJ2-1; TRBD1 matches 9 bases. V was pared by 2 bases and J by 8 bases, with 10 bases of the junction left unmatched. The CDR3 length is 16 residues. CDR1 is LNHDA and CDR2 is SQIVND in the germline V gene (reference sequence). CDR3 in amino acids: CASSISPGTGHDEQFF. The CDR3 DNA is TGTGCCAGTAGTATATCCCCCGGGACAGGGCACGATGAGCAGTTCTTC.

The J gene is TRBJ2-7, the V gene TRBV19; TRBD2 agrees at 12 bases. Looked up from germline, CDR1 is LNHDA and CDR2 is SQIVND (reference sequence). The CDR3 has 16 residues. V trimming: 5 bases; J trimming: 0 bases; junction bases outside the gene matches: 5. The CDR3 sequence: CASSPPGLAGSYEQYF. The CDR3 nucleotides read TGTGCCAGTAGTCCCCCGGGACTAGCGGGCTCCTACGAGCAGTACTTC.

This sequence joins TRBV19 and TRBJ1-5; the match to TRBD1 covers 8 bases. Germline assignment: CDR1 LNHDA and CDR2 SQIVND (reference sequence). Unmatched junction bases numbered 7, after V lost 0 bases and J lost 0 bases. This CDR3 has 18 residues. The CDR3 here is CASSIDPQTGVSNQPQHF. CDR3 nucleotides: TGTGCCAGTAGTATAGATCCCCAGACAGGGGTTAGCAATCAGCCCCAGCATTTT.

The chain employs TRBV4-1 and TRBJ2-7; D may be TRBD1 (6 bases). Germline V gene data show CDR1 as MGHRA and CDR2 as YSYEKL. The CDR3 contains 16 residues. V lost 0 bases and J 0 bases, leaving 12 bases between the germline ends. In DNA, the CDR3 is TGCGCCAGCAGCCAAGATTGGCCAGGGGACTCCTACGAGCAGTACTTC. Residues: CASSQDWPGDSYEQYF.

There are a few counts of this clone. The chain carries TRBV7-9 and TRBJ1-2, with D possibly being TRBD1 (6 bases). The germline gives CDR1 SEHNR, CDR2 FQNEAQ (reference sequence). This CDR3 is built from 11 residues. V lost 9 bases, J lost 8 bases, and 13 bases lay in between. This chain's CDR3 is CASIYRDGYTF. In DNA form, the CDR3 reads TGTGCCAGTATTTACAGGGACGGCTACACCTTC.

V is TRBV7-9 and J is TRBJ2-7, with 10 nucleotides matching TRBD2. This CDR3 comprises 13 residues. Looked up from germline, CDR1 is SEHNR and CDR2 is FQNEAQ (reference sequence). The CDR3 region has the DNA TGTGCTTATGACCTAGCGGGAGTAGGCGAGCAGTACTTC. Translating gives CAYDLAGVGEQYF. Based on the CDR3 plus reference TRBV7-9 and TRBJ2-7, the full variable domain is DTGVSQNPRHKITKRGQNVTFRCDPISEHNRLYWYRQTLGQGPEFLTYFQNEAQLEKSRLLSDRFSAERPKGSFSTLEIQRTEQGDSAMYLCAYDLAGVGEQYFGPGTRLTVT.

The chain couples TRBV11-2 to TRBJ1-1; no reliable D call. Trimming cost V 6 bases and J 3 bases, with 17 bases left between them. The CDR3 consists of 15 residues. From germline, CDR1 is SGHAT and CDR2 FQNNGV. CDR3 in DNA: TGTGCCAGCAGTTTATATGCTATGGTGTACACTGAAGCTTTCTTT. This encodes CASSLYAMVYTEAFF.

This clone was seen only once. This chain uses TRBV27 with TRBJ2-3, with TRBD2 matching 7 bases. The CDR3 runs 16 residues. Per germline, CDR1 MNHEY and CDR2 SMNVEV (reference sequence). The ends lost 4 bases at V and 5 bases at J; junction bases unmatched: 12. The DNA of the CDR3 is TGTGCCAGCAGTTCGAGACTAGCCGGCCACATAGATACGCAGTATTTT. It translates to CASSSRLAGHIDTQYF.